This T cell receptor (beta chain) was sequenced in a study of cytomegalovirus exposure and HLA in healthy donors. Study results and caveats: The study designated 160 or so TCR beta chains cytomegalovirus-associated. Many donors shared some public TCRs, even though most TCR sequences were rare. Researchers reported that a few CMV-associated chains were confirmed in vitro as CMV antigen-specific.

The assay was immunoSEQ multiplex PCR, and TCRdb's table has in-frame clones only and misses some. The sample has under 400,000 clones, 70% to 90% seen once. CDR1 is MDHEN and CDR2 is SYDVKM in the germline V gene. This CDR3 comprises 12 residues. V was clipped by 7 bases and J by 1 base, with 7 bases between them. Separate from the approximately 700-subject first cohort was the approximately 120-subject validation cohort, to which the donors belonged. In regard to this clone: Its antigen is still unknown.

The material sequenced was PBMCs. This TCR was recovered from a woman aged 18-29 years in good health and CMV-seronegative. V usage is TRBV28 and J usage is TRBJ1-2, with D perhaps TRBD1 (5 bases). CDR3 coding DNA: TGTGCCAGCAAAGGGGTTAACTATGGCTACACCTTC. Protein product: CASKGVNYGYTF.